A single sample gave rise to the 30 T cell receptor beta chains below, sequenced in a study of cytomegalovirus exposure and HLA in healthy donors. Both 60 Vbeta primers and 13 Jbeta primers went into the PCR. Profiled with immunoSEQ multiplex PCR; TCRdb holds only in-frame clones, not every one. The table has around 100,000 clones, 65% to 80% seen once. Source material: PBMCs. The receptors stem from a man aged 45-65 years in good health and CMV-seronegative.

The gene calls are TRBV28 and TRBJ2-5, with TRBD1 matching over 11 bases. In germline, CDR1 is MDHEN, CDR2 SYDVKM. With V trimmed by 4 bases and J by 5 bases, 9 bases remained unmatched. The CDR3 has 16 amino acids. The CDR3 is CASSSPGQGEIETQYF. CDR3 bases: TGTGCCAGCAGTTCGCCGGGACAGGGGGAAATTGAGACCCAGTACTTC.

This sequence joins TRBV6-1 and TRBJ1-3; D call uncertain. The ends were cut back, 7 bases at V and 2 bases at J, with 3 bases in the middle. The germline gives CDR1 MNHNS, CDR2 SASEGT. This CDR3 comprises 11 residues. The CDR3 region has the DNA TGTGCCAGCATTACTGGAAACACCATATATTTT. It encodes CASITGNTIYF.

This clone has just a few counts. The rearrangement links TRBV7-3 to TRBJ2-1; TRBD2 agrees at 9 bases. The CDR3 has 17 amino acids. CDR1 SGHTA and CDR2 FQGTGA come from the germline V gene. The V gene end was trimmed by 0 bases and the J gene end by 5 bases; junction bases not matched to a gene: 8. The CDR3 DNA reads TGTGCCAGCAGCTTAACCGCCCCAGCGGGGGGACACAATGAGCAGTTCTTC. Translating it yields CASSLTAPAGGHNEQFF.

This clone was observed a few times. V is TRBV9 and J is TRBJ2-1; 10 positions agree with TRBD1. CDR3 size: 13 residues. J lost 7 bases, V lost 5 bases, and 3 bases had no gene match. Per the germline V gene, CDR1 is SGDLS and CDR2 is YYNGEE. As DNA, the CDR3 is TGTGCCAGCAGGGGGACAGGGGCTAATGAGCAGTTCTTC. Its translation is CASRGTGANEQFF.

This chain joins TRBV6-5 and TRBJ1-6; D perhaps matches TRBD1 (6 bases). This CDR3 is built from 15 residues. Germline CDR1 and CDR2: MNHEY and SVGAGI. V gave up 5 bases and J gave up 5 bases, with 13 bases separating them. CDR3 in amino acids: CASSDFRGNNSPLHF. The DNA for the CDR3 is TGTGCCAGCAGTGACTTCAGGGGAAATAATTCACCCCTCCACTTT.

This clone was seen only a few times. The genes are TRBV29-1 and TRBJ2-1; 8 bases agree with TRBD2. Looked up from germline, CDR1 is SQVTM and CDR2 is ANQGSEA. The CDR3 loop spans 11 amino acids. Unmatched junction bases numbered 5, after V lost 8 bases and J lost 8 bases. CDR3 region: CSTRLAHEQFF. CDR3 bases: TGCAGCACTAGACTAGCGCATGAGCAGTTCTTC.

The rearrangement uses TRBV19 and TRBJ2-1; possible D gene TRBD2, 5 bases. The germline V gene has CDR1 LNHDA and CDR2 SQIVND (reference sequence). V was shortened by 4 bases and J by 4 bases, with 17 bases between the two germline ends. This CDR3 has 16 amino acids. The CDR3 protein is CASSNAAQAGYNEQFF. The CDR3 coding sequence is TGTGCCAGTAGTAACGCCGCCCAGGCGGGTTACAATGAGCAGTTCTTC.

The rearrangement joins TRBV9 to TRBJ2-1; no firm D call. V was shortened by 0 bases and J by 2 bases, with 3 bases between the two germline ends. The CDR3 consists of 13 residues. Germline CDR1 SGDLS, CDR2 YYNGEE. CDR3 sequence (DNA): TGTGCCAGCAGCGTAGCCACCTACAATGAGCAGTTCTTC. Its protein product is CASSVATYNEQFF.

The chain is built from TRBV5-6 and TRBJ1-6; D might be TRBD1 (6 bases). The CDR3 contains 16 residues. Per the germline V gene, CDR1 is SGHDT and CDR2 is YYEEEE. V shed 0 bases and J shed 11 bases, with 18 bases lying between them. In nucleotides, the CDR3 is TGTGCCAGCAGCTTGGTTTCGGGCAGGGGAAATCCACCCCTCCACTTT. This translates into CASSLVSGRGNPPLHF.

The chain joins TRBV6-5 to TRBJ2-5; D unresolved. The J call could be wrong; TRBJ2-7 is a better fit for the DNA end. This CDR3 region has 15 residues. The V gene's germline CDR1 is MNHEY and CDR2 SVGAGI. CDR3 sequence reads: CASSYSSSSGNEQYF. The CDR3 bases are TGTGCCAGCAGTTACTCGTCGTCCTCGGGTAACGAGCAGTACTTC.

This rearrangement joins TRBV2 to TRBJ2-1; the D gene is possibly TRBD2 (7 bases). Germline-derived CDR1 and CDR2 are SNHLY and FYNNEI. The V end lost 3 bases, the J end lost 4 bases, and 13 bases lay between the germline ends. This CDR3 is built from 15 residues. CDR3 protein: CASSDGRGGYNEQFF. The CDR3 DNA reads TGTGCCAGCAGTGACGGCAGGGGAGGGTACAATGAGCAGTTCTTC. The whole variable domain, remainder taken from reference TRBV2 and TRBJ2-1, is EPEVTQTPSHQVTQMGQEVILRCVPISNHLYFYWYRQILGQKVEFLVSFYNNEISEKSEIFDDQFSVERPDGSNFTLKIRSTKLEDSAMYFCASSDGRGGYNEQFFGPGTRLTVL.

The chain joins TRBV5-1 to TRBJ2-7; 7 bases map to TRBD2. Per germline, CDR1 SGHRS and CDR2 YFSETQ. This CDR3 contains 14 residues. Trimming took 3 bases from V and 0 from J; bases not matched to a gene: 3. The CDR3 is CASSWGGFSYEQYF. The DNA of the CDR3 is TGCGCCAGCAGCTGGGGAGGGTTCTCCTACGAGCAGTACTTC.

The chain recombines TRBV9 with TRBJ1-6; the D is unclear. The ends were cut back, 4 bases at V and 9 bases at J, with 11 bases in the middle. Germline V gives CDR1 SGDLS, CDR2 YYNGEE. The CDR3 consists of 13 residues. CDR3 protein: CASSLTSISPLHF. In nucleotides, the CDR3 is TGTGCCAGCAGCCTCACATCAATTTCACCCCTCCACTTT.

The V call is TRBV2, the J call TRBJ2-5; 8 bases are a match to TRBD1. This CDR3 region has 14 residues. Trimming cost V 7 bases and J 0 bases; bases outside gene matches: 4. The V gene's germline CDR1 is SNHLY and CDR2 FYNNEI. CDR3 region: CASTGQGDQETQYF. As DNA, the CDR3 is TGTGCCAGCACTGGACAGGGAGACCAAGAGACCCAGTACTTC.

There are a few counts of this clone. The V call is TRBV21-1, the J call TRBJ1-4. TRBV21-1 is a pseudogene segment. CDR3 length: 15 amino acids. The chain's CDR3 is CASSKEPGSNEKLFF. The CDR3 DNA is TGTGCCAGCAGCAAAGAACCGGGGTCTAATGAAAAACTGTTTTTT.

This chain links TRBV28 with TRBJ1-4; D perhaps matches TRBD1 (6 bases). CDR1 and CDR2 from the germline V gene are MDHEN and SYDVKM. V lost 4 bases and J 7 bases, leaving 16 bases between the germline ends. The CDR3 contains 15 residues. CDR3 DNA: TGTGCCAGCAGTTCCTCTCACAGGGTTGGTGAAAAACTGTTTTTT. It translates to CASSSSHRVGEKLFF. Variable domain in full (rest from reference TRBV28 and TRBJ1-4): DVKVTQSSRYLVKRTGEKVFLECVQDMDHENMFWYRQDPGLGLRLIYFSYDVKMKEKGDIPEGYSVSREKKERFSLILESASTNQTSMYLCASSSSHRVGEKLFFGSGTQLSVL.

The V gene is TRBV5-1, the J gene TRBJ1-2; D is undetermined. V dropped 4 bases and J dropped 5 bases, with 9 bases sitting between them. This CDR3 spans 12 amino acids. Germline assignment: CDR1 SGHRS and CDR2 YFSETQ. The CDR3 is CASSPQSYGYTF. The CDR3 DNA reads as TGCGCCAGCAGCCCCCAGTCATATGGCTACACCTTC. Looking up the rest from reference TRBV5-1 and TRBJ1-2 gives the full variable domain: KAGVTQTPRYLIKTRGQQVTLSCSPISGHRSVSWYQQTPGQGLQFLFEYFSETQRNKGNFPGRFSGRQFSNSRSEMNVSTLELGDSALYLCASSPQSYGYTFGSGTRLTVV.

CDR3 loop: CAWRTGQGKTGELFF. The CDR3 DNA reads TGTGCCTGGAGGACGGGACAGGGGAAAACCGGGGAGCTGTTTTTT. The chain employs TRBV30 and TRBJ2-2; 10 bases are a match to TRBD1. This CDR3 comprises 15 residues. V was clipped by 3 bases and J by 5 bases; unmatched bases: 6. The germline V gene has CDR1 GTSNPN and CDR2 SVGIG (reference sequence).

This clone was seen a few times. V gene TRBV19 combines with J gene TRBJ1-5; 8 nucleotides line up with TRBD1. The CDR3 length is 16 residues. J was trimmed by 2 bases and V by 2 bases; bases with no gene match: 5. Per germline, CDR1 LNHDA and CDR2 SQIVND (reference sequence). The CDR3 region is CASSIPQGARNQPQHF. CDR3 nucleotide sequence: TGTGCCAGTAGTATACCTCAGGGGGCACGCAATCAGCCCCAGCATTTT.

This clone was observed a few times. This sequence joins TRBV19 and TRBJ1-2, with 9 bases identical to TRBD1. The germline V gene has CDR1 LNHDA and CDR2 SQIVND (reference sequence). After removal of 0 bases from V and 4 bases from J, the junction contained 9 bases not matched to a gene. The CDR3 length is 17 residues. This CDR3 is CASSIDPDRGFAYGYTF. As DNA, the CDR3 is TGTGCCAGTAGTATAGATCCGGACAGGGGCTTCGCCTATGGCTACACCTTC.

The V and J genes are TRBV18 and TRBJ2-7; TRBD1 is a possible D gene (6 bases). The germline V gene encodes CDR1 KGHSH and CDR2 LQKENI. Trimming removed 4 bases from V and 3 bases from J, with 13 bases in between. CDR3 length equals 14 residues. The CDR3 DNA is TGTGCCAGCTCACTCCAGGGGCGCGGCTACGAGCAGTACTTC. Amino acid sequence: CASSLQGRGYEQYF.

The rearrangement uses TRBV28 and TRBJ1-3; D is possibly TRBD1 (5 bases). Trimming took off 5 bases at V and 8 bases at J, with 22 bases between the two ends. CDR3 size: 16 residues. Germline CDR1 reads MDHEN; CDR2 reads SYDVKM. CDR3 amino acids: CASSTYRGLHGHTIYF. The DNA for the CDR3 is TGTGCCAGCAGTACCTATAGGGGCCTTCACGGGCACACCATATATTTT. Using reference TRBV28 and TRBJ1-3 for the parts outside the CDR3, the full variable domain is DVKVTQSSRYLVKRTGEKVFLECVQDMDHENMFWYRQDPGLGLRLIYFSYDVKMKEKGDIPEGYSVSREKKERFSLILESASTNQTSMYLCASSTYRGLHGHTIYFGEGSWLTVV.

Written as DNA, the CDR3 is TGTGCCAGCAGCGGTACAGGTATTGGGAATGAAAAACTGTTTTTT. It specifies CASSGTGIGNEKLFF. The rearrangement joins TRBV6-1 to TRBJ1-4; TRBD1 is a possible D gene (5 bases). The CDR3 consists of 15 residues. Deletions cut 6 bases from V and 5 bases from J, with 16 bases between. The germline V gene has CDR1 MNHNS and CDR2 SASEGT.

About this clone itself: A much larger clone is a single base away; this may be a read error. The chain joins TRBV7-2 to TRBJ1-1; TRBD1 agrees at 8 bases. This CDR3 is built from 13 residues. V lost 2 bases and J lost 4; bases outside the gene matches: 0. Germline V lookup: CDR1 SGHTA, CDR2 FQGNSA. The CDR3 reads CASSLTGGTEAFF. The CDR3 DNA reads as TGTGCCAGCAGCTTAACAGGGGGCACTGAAGCTTTCTTT.

The CDR3 nucleotides read TGTGCCAGCTCAAAAACTAGCGGAAGCTCCTACAATGAGCAGTTCTTC. It yields the protein CASSKTSGSSYNEQFF. The rearrangement links TRBV18 to TRBJ2-1; TRBD2 agrees at 8 bases. V lost 5 bases, J lost 0 bases, and 6 bases stayed unmatched. The CDR3 consists of 16 residues. Germline V gene sequence: CDR1 KGHSH, CDR2 LQKENI.

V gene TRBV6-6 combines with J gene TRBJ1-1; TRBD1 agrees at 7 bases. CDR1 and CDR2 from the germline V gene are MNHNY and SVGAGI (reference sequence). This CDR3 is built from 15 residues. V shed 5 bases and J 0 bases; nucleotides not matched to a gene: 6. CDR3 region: CASSDGQVMNTEAFF. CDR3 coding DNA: TGTGCCAGCAGTGACGGACAGGTAATGAACACTGAAGCTTTCTTT.

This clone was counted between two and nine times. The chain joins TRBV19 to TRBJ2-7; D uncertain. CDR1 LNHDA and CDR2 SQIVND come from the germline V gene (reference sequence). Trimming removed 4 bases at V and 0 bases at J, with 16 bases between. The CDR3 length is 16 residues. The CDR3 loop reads CASSTRPSGASYEQYF. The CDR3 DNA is TGTGCCAGTAGTACCCGTCCGTCGGGTGCCTCCTACGAGCAGTACTTC.

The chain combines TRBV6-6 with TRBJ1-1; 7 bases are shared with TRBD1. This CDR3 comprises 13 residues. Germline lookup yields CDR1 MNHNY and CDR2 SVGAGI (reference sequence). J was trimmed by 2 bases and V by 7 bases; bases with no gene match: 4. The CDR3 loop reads CASTGQENTEAFF. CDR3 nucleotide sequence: TGTGCCAGCACCGGACAGGAAAACACTGAAGCTTTCTTT.

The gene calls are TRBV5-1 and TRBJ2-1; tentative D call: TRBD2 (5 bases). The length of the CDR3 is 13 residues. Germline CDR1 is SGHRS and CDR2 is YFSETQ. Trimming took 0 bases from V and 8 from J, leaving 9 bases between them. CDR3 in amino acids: CASSLGLAYEQFF. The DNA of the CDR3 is TGCGCCAGCAGCTTGGGGCTAGCCTATGAGCAGTTCTTC.

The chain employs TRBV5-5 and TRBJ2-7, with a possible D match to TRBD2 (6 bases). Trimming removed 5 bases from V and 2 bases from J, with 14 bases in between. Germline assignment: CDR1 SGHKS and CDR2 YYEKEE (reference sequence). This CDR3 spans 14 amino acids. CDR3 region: CASRTGGDPYEQYF. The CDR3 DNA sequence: TGTGCCAGCAGGACCGGCGGGGACCCCTACGAGCAGTACTTC.